This TCR beta chain was recorded in a study of CD8 T cells in Susac syndrome. While serving as controls, healthy donors were matched for age and sex. RNA was extracted with the RNeasy kit, and a quantity of about 0.45 to 1 ug was reverse transcribed using random hexamers. Across 54 Vbeta and 13 Jbeta, immunoSEQ multiplex PCR amplified TCR beta CDR3. Using its own MiXCR run on the immunoSEQ multiplex PCR reads, TCRdb lists one record per CDR3 protein. The sample gives roughly 120,000 distinct CDR3 sequences, about 93% of which show up once; more than 0.075% is in the top ten. The CDR3 is 13 amino acids. V lost 3 bases and J 8 bases, leaving 12 bases between the germline ends. Germline V gene lookup returns CDR1 SGHNT and CDR2 YYREEE (reference sequence).

The chain is built from TRBV5-4 and TRBJ2-1; unclear D gene. The sequenced sample consisted of CD4+ T cells from PBMCs. The origin of this receptor is a human donor in good health. This CDR3 is CASSSRPWHEQFF. CDR3 in DNA: TGTGCCAGCAGCTCCCGACCATGGCATGAGCAGTTCTTC.